The 22 T cell receptor beta chains below come from one sample, sequenced in a study of T cell responses to AZD1222 COVID-19 vaccine. Sequenced by immunoSEQ multiplex PCR; TCRdb stores in-frame clones only, minus some. The sample lists some 150,000 clones, around 90% occurring once. The sequences come from peripheral blood, collected 28 days after the second dose of the MenACWY control vaccine. The receptors here all came from an adult who received the MenACWY meningococcal vaccine as a control.

The chain is built from TRBV5-4 and TRBJ2-6; no reliable D call. Trimming cost V 1 base and J 1 base, with 0 bases left between them. This CDR3 has 13 amino acids. Germline V gives CDR1 SGHNT, CDR2 YYREEE (reference sequence). CDR3 loop: CASSLSGANVLTF. For the CDR3, the DNA is TGTGCCAGCAGCTTGTCTGGGGCCAACGTCCTGACTTTC.

This clone showed up many times. The chain links TRBV9 to TRBJ2-2, with a weak D call TRBD2 (6 bases). Germline assignment: CDR1 SGDLS and CDR2 YYNGEE. The CDR3 has 13 amino acids. V shed 4 bases and J shed 11 bases, with 15 bases lying between them. The CDR3 DNA follows: TGTGCCAGCAGCCTAGTCGGGGGTGGCGAGCTGTTTTTT. This codes for CASSLVGGGELFF.

The chain is built from TRBV28 and TRBJ1-1; perhaps TRBD1 as D (6 bases). CDR1 MDHEN and CDR2 SYDVKM come from the germline V gene. The CDR3 consists of 13 residues. V was trimmed by 6 bases and J by 10 bases, leaving 18 bases between them. CDR3 amino acids: CASRRNRVFGAFF. CDR3 DNA sequence: TGTGCCAGCAGGAGAAACAGGGTTTTCGGAGCTTTCTTT.

The V gene is TRBV6-2 or TRBV6-3, the J gene TRBJ2-7; D is ambiguous. V was pared by 5 bases and J by 2 bases, with 4 bases between. Germline V CDR1 and CDR2: MNHEY, SVGEGT. CDR3 length: 11 amino acids. The CDR3 loop reads CASSQAYEQYF. The CDR3 bases are TGTGCCAGCAGTCAGGCCTACGAGCAGTACTTC.

The V call is TRBV5-1, the J call TRBJ2-3, with TRBD2 identical over 7 bases. The length of the CDR3 is 16 residues. V was clipped by 4 bases and J by 5 bases; unmatched bases: 13. CDR1 is SGHRS, CDR2 YFSETQ, per germline. The CDR3 DNA is TGCGCCAGCAGCCTGCGCCCCAATGAGCGGGGAGATACGCAGTATTTT. Amino acid sequence: CASSLRPNERGDTQYF.

The V and J genes are TRBV19 and TRBJ2-3, with D possibly TRBD1 on 6 matching bases. The V gene's germline CDR1 is LNHDA and CDR2 SQIVND (reference sequence). Trimming took off 3 bases at V and 1 base at J, with 11 bases between the two ends. The CDR3 extends over 15 amino acids. This CDR3 is CASSIWGLGTDTQYF. The DNA for the CDR3 is TGTGCCAGTAGTATTTGGGGGCTGGGCACAGATACGCAGTATTTT.

The chain employs TRBV18 and TRBJ1-5, with D hard to call. Germline V gene data show CDR1 as KGHSH and CDR2 as LQKENI. The CDR3 extends over 12 amino acids. The V gene lost 1 base and the J gene lost 5 bases, with 3 bases spanning the gap. As DNA, the CDR3 is TGTGCCAGCTCACCACGGGATCAGCCCCAGCATTTT. It encodes CASSPRDQPQHF.

The genes are TRBV7-9 and TRBJ1-4; no clear D gene. This CDR3 has 15 residues. The ends were cut back, 1 base at V and 6 bases at J, with 12 bases in the middle. Germline CDR1 SEHNR, CDR2 FQNEAQ (reference sequence). CDR3 nucleotides: TGTGCCAGCAGCTTAGAGGAGGAAGTTTATGAAAAACTGTTTTTT. This encodes CASSLEEEVYEKLFF.

V and J are TRBV28 and TRBJ1-6, with D perhaps TRBD1 (5 bases). Trimming removed 4 bases from V and 0 bases from J, with 13 bases in between. CDR1 is MDHEN, CDR2 SYDVKM, per germline. This CDR3 has 17 residues. In DNA, the CDR3 is TGTGCCAGCAGTTCCTGGGGGTTTGCCTCCTATAATTCACCCCTCCACTTT. This encodes CASSSWGFASYNSPLHF.

This sequence joins TRBV13 and TRBJ2-1; 11 bases match TRBD2. The CDR3 has 16 amino acids. With V trimmed by 5 bases and J by 8 bases, 11 bases remained unmatched. Germline V CDR1 and CDR2: PRHDT, FYEKMQ (reference sequence). The CDR3 is CASSPRGLAVGDEQFF. In DNA, the CDR3 is TGTGCCAGCAGCCCCCGGGGACTAGCGGTTGGAGATGAGCAGTTCTTC. The full variable domain, rest sourced from reference TRBV13 and TRBJ2-1, is AAGVIQSPRHLIKEKRETATLKCYPIPRHDTVYWYQQGPGQDPQFLISFYEKMQSDKGSIPDRFSAQQFSDYHSELNMSSLELGDSALYFCASSPRGLAVGDEQFFGPGTRLTVL.

The chain recombines TRBV19 with TRBJ2-3; 9 bases match TRBD1. CDR1 and CDR2 (germline): LNHDA, SQIVND (reference sequence). This CDR3 spans 14 amino acids. V gave up 6 bases and J gave up 1 base; unmatched junction bases: 2. CDR3 nucleotide sequence: TGTGCCAGTAGATGGACAGGGGGCACAGATACGCAGTATTTT. It yields the protein CASRWTGGTDTQYF.

This chain connects TRBV6-2 or TRBV6-3 to TRBJ1-5; 7 bases map to TRBD1. Losses at the gene ends were 2 bases for V and 7 bases for J; bases not matched to a gene: 8. CDR1 is MNHEY, CDR2 SVGEGT, per germline. This CDR3 has 15 amino acids. The CDR3 DNA reads as TGTGCCAGCAGTTACGAGACAGGGCCGGTCCAGCCCCAGCATTTT. Amino acids: CASSYETGPVQPQHF.

This clone has a single count. V and J are TRBV9 and TRBJ1-1; 7 positions match TRBD1. The CDR3 runs to 14 residues. Unmatched junction bases numbered 4, after V lost 0 bases and J lost 5 bases. CDR1 is SGDLS and CDR2 is YYNGEE in the germline V gene. CDR3 bases: TGTGCCAGCAGCGTAGAAGGGGGCGTAACTGAAGCTTTCTTT. It yields the protein CASSVEGGVTEAFF.

This clone was seen once. The chain couples TRBV19 to TRBJ1-3; no definite D call. Trimming removed 7 bases at V and 4 bases at J, with 14 bases between. CDR1 and CDR2 (germline): LNHDA, SQIVND (reference sequence). CDR3 size: 14 residues. The CDR3 is CASNSGGSGNTIYF. CDR3 nucleotide sequence: TGTGCCAGTAATTCAGGCGGATCCGGAAACACCATATATTTT.

The chain couples TRBV19 to TRBJ1-2; no clear D gene. The germline V gene encodes CDR1 LNHDA and CDR2 SQIVND (reference sequence). The V end lost 0 bases, the J end lost 4 bases, and 12 bases lay between the germline ends. This CDR3 contains 15 residues. CDR3 amino acids: CASSIDPGRPYGYTF. The DNA for the CDR3 is TGTGCCAGTAGTATAGATCCAGGACGGCCCTATGGCTACACCTTC.

The chain employs TRBV28 and TRBJ2-3, with 10 bases lining up with TRBD1. From germline, CDR1 is MDHEN and CDR2 SYDVKM. The CDR3 totals 17 residues. After removal of 8 bases from V and 2 bases from J, the junction contained 13 bases not matched to a gene. The CDR3 loop reads CASRPGTGDPTTDTQYF. Written as DNA, the CDR3 is TGTGCCAGCCGACCCGGGACAGGGGACCCTACCACAGATACGCAGTATTTT.

A few counts support this clone. J is TRBJ2-7 and V is TRBV7-9; 13 bases fit TRBD2. Germline V CDR1 and CDR2: SEHNR, FQNEAQ (reference sequence). Trimming removed 8 bases from V and 3 bases from J; junction bases left unmatched: 4. This CDR3 comprises 14 residues. The CDR3 DNA follows: TGTGCCAGCCTCCGGACTAGCGGGAGCTACGAGCAGTACTTC. As protein: CASLRTSGSYEQYF.

The V gene is TRBV27, the J gene TRBJ2-2, with TRBD1 matching 9 bases. The V gene end was trimmed by 6 bases and the J gene end by 1 base; junction bases not matched to a gene: 12. CDR1 and CDR2 (germline): MNHEY, SMNVEV (reference sequence). CDR3 size: 18 residues. Written as DNA, the CDR3 is TGTGCCAGCAGCCTCCTCGGGACAGGGAGAATGAACACCGGGGAGCTGTTTTTT. Translation: CASSLLGTGRMNTGELFF.

The chain carries TRBV28 and TRBJ1-3; weak D call: TRBD1 (5 bases). V lost 5 bases and J 0 bases, leaving 11 bases between the germline ends. The CDR3 extends over 15 amino acids. Per germline, CDR1 MDHEN and CDR2 SYDVKM. CDR3 bases: TGTGCCAGCAGTACCTGGGGGGACTCTGGAAACACCATATATTTT. Its protein product is CASSTWGDSGNTIYF.

The chain is built from TRBV7-3 and TRBJ2-6; D unresolved. The V gene lost 5 bases and the J gene lost 0 bases, with 11 bases spanning the gap. Germline lookup yields CDR1 SGHTA and CDR2 FQGTGA. The CDR3 has 16 residues. The CDR3 reads CASSPLPISGANVLTF. CDR3 sequence (DNA): TGTGCCAGCAGCCCTCTCCCTATCTCTGGGGCCAACGTCCTGACTTTC.

V gene TRBV4-3 combines with J gene TRBJ2-1; TRBD1 or TRBD2 may be the D gene (5 bases each). Deletions cut 1 base from V and 0 bases from J, with 10 bases between. CDR3 length: 16 residues. Germline CDR1 LGHNA, CDR2 YSLEER. The CDR3 sequence: CASSQVAGTSYNEQFF. The CDR3 DNA sequence: TGCGCCAGCAGCCAAGTTGCTGGGACCTCCTACAATGAGCAGTTCTTC.

This rearrangement joins TRBV9 to TRBJ1-4; 10 bases map to TRBD1. This CDR3 comprises 19 residues. Germline CDR1 is SGDLS and CDR2 is YYNGEE. V lost 4 bases, J lost 8 bases, and 20 bases stayed unmatched. CDR3 in amino acids: CASSLSWDRGSRREEKLFF. The CDR3 region has the DNA TGTGCCAGCAGCCTTAGCTGGGACAGGGGATCAAGACGGGAGGAAAAACTGTTTTTT.